One and the same sample provided the 14 T cell receptor beta chains below, sequenced in a study of blood T cell repertoires in COVID-19 (dated by TCRdb to 2020 to 2021). Receptor libraries were prepared by the immunoSEQ multiplex PCR assay. Imported from immuneACCESS, the table was reduced by TCRdb to in-frame sequences with V and J called. These copies leave out some clones; in studies compared against another copy, an unresolved V gene accounts for under half, and the cause of the remainder is not known. This sample lists about 180,000 clones; more than 70% were detected once. The ten largest account for 5% to 8% of the sample. Sequencing used PBMCs or T cells enriched from blood (not recorded which). These receptors were obtained from a man aged 40-49 years who had recovered from COVID-19.

This clone has only a few counts. CDR3 sequence: CATKPGLAIGETQYF. CDR3 coding DNA: TGTGCCACAAAGCCGGGACTAGCGATAGGGGAGACCCAGTACTTC. The chain combines TRBV19 with TRBJ2-5; 10 nucleotides line up with TRBD2. Germline values: CDR1 LNHDA, CDR2 SQIVND (reference sequence). The V and J ends lost 10 bases and 5 bases, in that order; junction bases with no gene match: 13. CDR3 length equals 15 residues.

This clone was counted a single time. CDR3 DNA sequence: TGTGCCAGCAGTTCCACCCGGAGGGGGGGGGCCTATGGCTACACCTTC. Amino acid sequence: CASSSTRRGGAYGYTF. This sequence joins TRBV6-5 and TRBJ1-2; a possible D gene is TRBD1 (6 bases). CDR1 is MNHEY and CDR2 is SVGAGI in the germline V gene. Trimming took off 4 bases at V and 4 bases at J, with 19 bases between the two ends. The CDR3 length is 16 residues.

CDR3 sequence: CATSLGAGGIHEQYF. CDR3 sequence (DNA): TGTGCCACCAGTCTGGGAGCGGGGGGCATACACGAGCAGTACTTC. The V and J genes are TRBV24-1 and TRBJ2-7; 9 bases are a match to TRBD2. The ends lost 6 bases at V and 5 bases at J; junction bases unmatched: 10. Germline V gene data show CDR1 as KGHDR and CDR2 as SFDVKD. The CDR3 has 15 residues.

J is TRBJ1-2 and V is TRBV5-1, with TRBD1 as a possible D gene (6 bases). CDR1 is SGHRS and CDR2 is YFSETQ in the germline V gene. This CDR3 spans 13 amino acids. The ends were cut back, 5 bases at V and 1 base at J, with 9 bases in the middle. This CDR3 reads CASRRDNNYGYTF. The DNA for the CDR3 is TGCGCCAGCAGACGGGACAATAACTATGGCTACACCTTC. The entire variable domain, with the rest obtained from reference TRBV5-1 and TRBJ1-2, is as follows: KAGVTQTPRYLIKTRGQQVTLSCSPISGHRSVSWYQQTPGQGLQFLFEYFSETQRNKGNFPGRFSGRQFSNSRSEMNVSTLELGDSALYLCASRRDNNYGYTFGSGTRLTVV.

The V call is TRBV6-4, the J call TRBJ1-6; D ambiguous. CDR1 MRHNA and CDR2 SNTAGT come from the germline V gene. The CDR3 is 14 residues long. The V and J ends lost 5 bases and 7 bases respectively, with 12 bases between them. CDR3 residues: CASSPNPGNSPLHF. For the CDR3, the DNA is TGTGCCAGCAGTCCCAACCCGGGGAATTCACCCCTCCACTTT.

The chain links TRBV28 to TRBJ2-5, with TRBD2 identical over 11 bases. The CDR3 length is 15 residues. With 10 bases clipped from V and 2 bases from J, the junction kept 9 bases outside the gene matches. CDR1 and CDR2 from the germline V gene are MDHEN and SYDVKM. CDR3 region: CATLRLAGRQETQYF. DNA of the CDR3: TGTGCCACCCTGAGACTAGCGGGAAGGCAAGAGACCCAGTACTTC.

This rearrangement joins TRBV5-1 to TRBJ2-3, with D uncertain. Trimming cost V 7 bases and J 0 bases, with 18 bases left between them. Per the germline V gene, CDR1 is SGHRS and CDR2 is YFSETQ. The CDR3 totals 16 residues. CDR3 sequence: CASAFGTVTSTDTQYF. CDR3 bases: TGCGCCAGCGCATTCGGAACAGTCACCAGCACAGATACGCAGTATTTT.

The rearrangement links TRBV2 to TRBJ1-2; tentatively, D is TRBD1 (6 bases). Germline CDR1 and CDR2: SNHLY and FYNNEI. The V end lost 7 bases, the J end lost 8 bases, and 23 bases lay between the germline ends. This CDR3 has 15 residues. This CDR3 reads CASTSDRIRAWGYTF. The CDR3 DNA reads TGTGCCAGCACCAGTGACAGGATCCGGGCCTGGGGCTACACCTTC.

The gene calls are TRBV6-5 and TRBJ1-5, with D possibly TRBD1 on 6 matching bases. Per the germline V gene, CDR1 is MNHEY and CDR2 is SVGAGI. The V end was cut by 7 bases, the J end by 2 bases, with 15 bases between. The CDR3 runs 15 residues. In DNA, the CDR3 is TGTGCCAGCATTTCACAGGGCTGGGGCAATCAGCCCCAGCATTTT. Translation gives CASISQGWGNQPQHF.

The rearrangement joins TRBV24-1 to TRBJ2-1, with 9 bases fitting TRBD2. The CDR3 is made up of 17 amino acids. The germline gives CDR1 KGHDR, CDR2 SFDVKD. Losses at the gene ends were 3 bases for V and 0 bases for J; bases not matched to a gene: 5. DNA for the CDR3: TGTGCCACCAGTGATCCGACTAGCGGCACCTCCTACAATGAGCAGTTCTTC. Protein product: CATSDPTSGTSYNEQFF.

J is TRBJ2-1 and V is TRBV19; a weak D match, TRBD2 (6 bases). The V gene's germline CDR1 is LNHDA and CDR2 SQIVND (reference sequence). The CDR3 sequence is 14 residues long. Deletions cut 3 bases from V and 9 bases from J, with 15 bases between. CDR3 bases: TGTGCCAGTAGTATTTCTAGGGGAGGTGCTGAGCAGTTCTTC. It yields the protein CASSISRGGAEQFF.

The CDR3 DNA sequence: TGTGCCAGCAGTGATACGGGTCAAAATTCACCCCTCCACTTT. It translates to CASSDTGQNSPLHF. The rearrangement links TRBV2 to TRBJ1-6; D is uncertain. Between the trimmed V and J ends, which lost 3 bases and 7 bases, there was a span of 10 bases. This CDR3 comprises 14 residues. Per germline, CDR1 SNHLY and CDR2 FYNNEI.

The chain links TRBV5-6 to TRBJ1-2, with 10 bases identical to TRBD1. Germline lookup yields CDR1 SGHDT and CDR2 YYEEEE. J gave up 4 bases and V 4 bases, and 7 bases lay outside the gene matches. The CDR3 is 15 residues long. Written as DNA, the CDR3 is TGTGCCAGCAGCGACGGGACAGGGGACGGCTATGGCTACACCTTC. Translation gives CASSDGTGDGYGYTF.

The chain joins TRBV5-1 to TRBJ2-1; TRBD2 agrees at 8 bases. V was pared by 2 bases and J by 6 bases, with 4 bases of the junction left unmatched. Germline loops: CDR1 SGHRS, CDR2 YFSETQ. CDR3 length equals 14 residues. The CDR3 spells CASSFTSGTNEQFF. DNA for the CDR3: TGCGCCAGCAGCTTTACTAGCGGCACCAATGAGCAGTTCTTC.